This passage covers 21 T cell receptor beta chains from one sample sequenced in a study of beta chain features in type 1 diabetes. Reverse transcription of all isolated RNA meant that expressed TCRB transcripts were sequenced. Sequenced by immunoSEQ multiplex PCR; TCRdb stores in-frame clones only, minus some. This sample has 200,000 to 250,000 clones, with 7.5% to 10% found just once. What was sequenced was naive CD4+ T cells from blood. The receptors shown here come from a woman aged 18-29 years in good health.

V usage is TRBV5-4 and J usage is TRBJ2-2, with D possibly TRBD2 on 5 matching bases. V was pared by 2 bases and J by 1 base, with 9 bases between. This CDR3 comprises 15 residues. The germline CDR1 and CDR2 sequences are SGHNT and YYREEE (reference sequence). CDR3 DNA sequence: TGTGCCAGCAGCTTAAACGGGGTGAACACCGGGGAGCTGTTTTTT. Protein sequence: CASSLNGVNTGELFF.

V usage is TRBV5-1 and J usage is TRBJ2-1; 10 positions match TRBD2. The germline CDR1 and CDR2 sequences are SGHRS and YFSETQ. The V and J ends lost 0 bases and 4 bases, in that order; junction bases with no gene match: 4. The CDR3 covers 16 residues. Written as DNA, the CDR3 is TGCGCCAGCAGCTTGGGTCTAGCGGGAGAGTACAATGAGCAGTTCTTC. It codes for CASSLGLAGEYNEQFF.

The chain couples TRBV18 to TRBJ2-7, with 7 positions matching TRBD1. CDR3 length equals 16 residues. Per the germline V gene, CDR1 is KGHSH and CDR2 is LQKENI. J was trimmed by 4 bases and V by 0 bases; bases with no gene match: 9. CDR3 sequence: CASSPPATGVRYEQYF. As DNA, the CDR3 is TGTGCCAGCTCACCACCTGCAACAGGGGTTAGATACGAGCAGTACTTC. Full variable domain (missing parts from reference TRBV18 and TRBJ2-7): NAGVMQNPRHLVRRRGQEARLRCSPMKGHSHVYWYRQLPEEGLKFMVYLQKENIIDESGMPKERFSAEFPKEGPSILRIQQVVRGDSAAYFCASSPPATGVRYEQYFGPGTRLTVT.

In its sample, this clone was seen many times. The chain has TRBV23-1 and TRBJ2-3; possible D gene TRBD1, 6 bases. TRBV23-1 is labeled an ORF, and its function is uncertain. The CDR3 is 16 residues long. Trimming cost V 1 base and J 5 bases, with 16 bases left between them. CDR3 region: CASSQYHRAAGDTQYF. The CDR3 DNA sequence: TGCGCCAGCAGTCAATATCACAGGGCCGCTGGAGATACGCAGTATTTT.

This clone has more than one count but fewer than ten. The chain uses TRBV5-5 and TRBJ2-5; D is undetermined. Germline V CDR1 and CDR2: SGHKS, YYEKEE (reference sequence). Trimming cost V 4 bases and J 0 bases, with 7 bases left between them. The CDR3 is 13 amino acids. CDR3 DNA sequence: TGTGCCAGCAGCCTATTGTACCAAGAGACCCAGTACTTC. Its protein product is CASSLLYQETQYF.

This clone was seen a handful of times. The chain uses TRBV6-5 and TRBJ2-1; 8 bases are shared with TRBD2. This CDR3 is built from 15 residues. Germline V lookup: CDR1 MNHEY, CDR2 SVGAGI. J was trimmed by 2 bases and V by 6 bases; bases with no gene match: 6. The chain's CDR3 is CASRQGLVTYNEQFF. CDR3 DNA sequence: TGTGCCAGCAGACAGGGACTAGTCACCTACAATGAGCAGTTCTTC.

This clone appeared a few times. V gene TRBV5-4 combines with J gene TRBJ1-4; D gene uncertain. Deletions cut 1 base from V and 2 bases from J, with 9 bases between. The V gene's germline CDR1 is SGHNT and CDR2 YYREEE (reference sequence). The CDR3 loop spans 15 amino acids. The CDR3 nucleotides are TGTGCCAGCAGCTTGAGAGCCAGGACTAATGAAAAACTGTTTTTT. Translating it yields CASSLRARTNEKLFF.

This chain uses TRBV18 with TRBJ2-1, with D perhaps matching TRBD2 (6 bases). Germline CDR1 KGHSH, CDR2 LQKENI. Trimming stripped 5 bases from V and 8 bases from J, with 16 bases between. The CDR3 consists of 14 residues. Here the CDR3 reads CASSSSGGADEQFF. CDR3 in DNA: TGTGCCAGCTCATCCTCCGGCGGGGCCGATGAGCAGTTCTTC.

The chain recombines TRBV5-1 with TRBJ2-3, with 8 bases matching TRBD1. The CDR3 consists of 15 residues. Germline CDR1 reads SGHRS; CDR2 reads YFSETQ. V lost 5 bases to trimming and J lost 6 bases; unmatched junction nucleotides: 11. CDR3 sequence: CASSFTGTGGDTQYF. The CDR3 nucleotides are TGCGCCAGCAGTTTTACCGGGACAGGCGGCGATACGCAGTATTTT.

The chain recombines TRBV6-5 with TRBJ2-1; 8 nucleotides match TRBD1. The germline CDR1 and CDR2 sequences are MNHEY and SVGAGI. This CDR3 is 15 amino acids long. Losses at the gene ends were 4 bases for V and 1 base for J; bases not matched to a gene: 3. The CDR3 DNA reads as TGTGCCAGCAGTTCTACAGGGGGGTCCTACAATGAGCAGTTCTTC. This sequence encodes CASSSTGGSYNEQFF.

V is TRBV5-1 and J is TRBJ2-1, with unresolved D. The CDR3 has 17 amino acids. Looked up from germline, CDR1 is SGHRS and CDR2 is YFSETQ. V lost 0 bases and J lost 3, with 16 bases in between. CDR3 amino acids: CASSLVASVVGYNEQFF. The CDR3 DNA follows: TGCGCCAGCAGCTTGGTGGCCAGCGTGGTGGGCTACAATGAGCAGTTCTTC.

This clone was detected a few times. The chain has TRBV7-8 and TRBJ2-1; TRBD2 agrees at 13 bases. V lost 5 bases, J lost 6 bases, and 13 bases stayed unmatched. The CDR3 consists of 18 residues. Germline V gene data show CDR1 as SGHVS and CDR2 as FQNEAQ. The CDR3 nucleotides are TGTGCCAGCAGCCCCGTATCCTTGGGACTAGCGGGACGCAATGAGCAGTTCTTC. It codes for CASSPVSLGLAGRNEQFF. The full variable domain, in which reference TRBV7-8 and TRBJ2-1 provide the parts outside the CDR3, is GAGVSQSPRYKVAKRGQDVALRCDPISGHVSLFWYQQALGQGPEFLTYFQNEAQLDKSGLPSDRFFAERPEGSVSTLKIQRTQQEDSAVYLCASSPVSLGLAGRNEQFFGPGTRLTVL.

In this sample, this clone turned up a few times. The chain recombines TRBV4-2 with TRBJ1-6; a weak D match, TRBD1 (5 bases). There are 14 residues in the CDR3. Germline CDR1 reads LGHNA; CDR2 reads YNFKEQ. V shed 2 bases and J shed 7 bases, with 9 bases lying between them. The CDR3 loop is CASSQTGFNSPLHF. The DNA of the CDR3 is TGTGCCAGCAGCCAAACAGGTTTCAATTCACCCCTCCACTTT.

This clone has a handful of counts. The V gene is TRBV5-4, the J gene TRBJ2-1; D is ambiguous. V lost 2 bases and J 4 bases, leaving 10 bases between the germline ends. The CDR3 totals 14 residues. Germline CDR1 SGHNT, CDR2 YYREEE (reference sequence). This CDR3 reads CASSFQRQYNEQFF. CDR3 coding DNA: TGTGCCAGCAGCTTCCAACGACAATACAATGAGCAGTTCTTC.

The V and J genes are TRBV5-1 and TRBJ1-1; 7 bases match TRBD1. The CDR3 has 16 residues. V shed 4 bases and J 7 bases; nucleotides not matched to a gene: 16. Germline V lookup: CDR1 SGHRS, CDR2 YFSETQ. The CDR3 coding sequence is TGCGCCAGCAGCATAACCGGGACAGTAATTATAAGTGAAGCTTTCTTT. Its protein product is CASSITGTVIISEAFF.

This clone was counted between two and nine times. The chain joins TRBV7-2 to TRBJ2-1; the D gene is possibly TRBD1 (5 bases). The length of the CDR3 is 14 residues. Germline values: CDR1 SGHTA, CDR2 FQGNSA. V lost 5 bases and J lost 5, with 13 bases in between. This chain's CDR3 is CASSQWGTDNEQFF. As DNA, the CDR3 is TGTGCCAGCAGCCAGTGGGGCACCGACAATGAGCAGTTCTTC.

V is TRBV5-4 and J is TRBJ1-2, with TRBD1 matching 9 bases. The CDR3 length is 15 residues. The germline V gene has CDR1 SGHNT and CDR2 YYREEE (reference sequence). J was trimmed by 7 bases and V by 1 base; bases with no gene match: 8. CDR3 nucleotides: TGTGCCAGCAGCTTGTTTGGACAGGGGATCGGTGGCTACACCTTC. Amino acids: CASSLFGQGIGGYTF.

This chain connects TRBV27 to TRBJ2-5, with 12 positions matching TRBD2. Germline CDR1 and CDR2: MNHEY and SMNVEV (reference sequence). This CDR3 has 21 amino acids. V was clipped by 2 bases and J by 5 bases; unmatched bases: 21. Here the CDR3 reads CASSLRATSGSTWGKVETQYF. CDR3 bases: TGTGCCAGCAGTTTACGGGCGACTAGCGGGAGCACATGGGGCAAAGTCGAGACCCAGTACTTC.

The chain links TRBV5-5 to TRBJ2-3; D call uncertain. Looked up from germline, CDR1 is SGHKS and CDR2 is YYEKEE (reference sequence). Trimming removed 2 bases at V and 0 bases at J, with 10 bases between. CDR3 size: 15 residues. The CDR3 DNA reads as TGTGCCAGCAGCTTTAACCCGACTAGCACAGATACGCAGTATTTT. Amino acids: CASSFNPTSTDTQYF.

The chain joins TRBV5-1 to TRBJ2-5, with D possibly being TRBD1 (5 bases). Trimming removed 0 bases at V and 4 bases at J, with 10 bases between. This CDR3 spans 14 amino acids. The germline V gene has CDR1 SGHRS and CDR2 YFSETQ. The CDR3 protein is CASSLEGMGETQYF. CDR3 DNA sequence: TGCGCCAGCAGCTTGGAGGGGATGGGAGAGACCCAGTACTTC.

This chain connects TRBV14 to TRBJ2-1; 7 bases map to TRBD1. Per the germline V gene, CDR1 is SGHDN and CDR2 is FVKESK. This CDR3 spans 20 amino acids. With V trimmed by 3 bases and J by 0 bases, 17 bases remained unmatched. CDR3 coding DNA: TGTGCCAGCAGCCATCCGCTAGGAAGTACACCAGGGGGCTCCTACAATGAGCAGTTCTTC. Translating gives CASSHPLGSTPGGSYNEQFF.